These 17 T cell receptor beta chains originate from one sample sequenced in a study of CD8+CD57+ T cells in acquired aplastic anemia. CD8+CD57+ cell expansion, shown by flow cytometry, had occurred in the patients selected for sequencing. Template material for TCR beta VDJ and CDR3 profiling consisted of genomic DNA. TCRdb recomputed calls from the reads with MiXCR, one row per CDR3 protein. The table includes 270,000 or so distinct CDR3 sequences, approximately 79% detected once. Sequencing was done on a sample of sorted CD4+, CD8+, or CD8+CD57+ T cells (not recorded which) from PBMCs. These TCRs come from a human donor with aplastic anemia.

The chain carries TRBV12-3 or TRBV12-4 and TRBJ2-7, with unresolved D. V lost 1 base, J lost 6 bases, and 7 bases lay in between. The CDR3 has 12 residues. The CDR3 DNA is TGTGCCAGCAGTTTAGGGGCAACCGAGCAGTACTTC. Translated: CASSLGATEQYF.

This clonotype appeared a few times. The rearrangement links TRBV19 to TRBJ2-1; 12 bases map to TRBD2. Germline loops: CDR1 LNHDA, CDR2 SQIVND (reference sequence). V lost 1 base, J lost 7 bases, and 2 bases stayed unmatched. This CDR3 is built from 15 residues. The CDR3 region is CASSIASGRANEQFF. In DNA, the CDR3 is TGTGCCAGTAGTATAGCTAGCGGGAGGGCGAATGAGCAGTTCTTC.

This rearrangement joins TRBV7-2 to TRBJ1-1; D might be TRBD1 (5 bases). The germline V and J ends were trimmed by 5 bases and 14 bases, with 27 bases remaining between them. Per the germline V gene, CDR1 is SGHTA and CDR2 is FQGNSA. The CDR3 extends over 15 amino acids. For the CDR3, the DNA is TGTGCCAGCAGCAAGACAGAGAGCGCCAACAATGAGCAGTTCTTT. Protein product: CASSKTESANNEQFF.

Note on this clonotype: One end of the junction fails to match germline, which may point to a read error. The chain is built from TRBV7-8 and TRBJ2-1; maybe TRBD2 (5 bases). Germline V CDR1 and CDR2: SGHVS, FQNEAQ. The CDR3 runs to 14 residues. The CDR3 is CASSLTGCYDTQYF. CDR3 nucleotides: TGTGCCAGCAGCTTAACGGGGTGCTACGATACGCAGTATTTC.

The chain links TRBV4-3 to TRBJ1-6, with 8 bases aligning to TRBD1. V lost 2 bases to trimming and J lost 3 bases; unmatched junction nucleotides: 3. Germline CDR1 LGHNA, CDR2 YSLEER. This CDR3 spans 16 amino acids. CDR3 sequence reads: CASSQRTGNYNSPLHF. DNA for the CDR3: TGCGCCAGCAGCCAACGGACAGGGAACTATAATTCACCCCTCCACTTT.

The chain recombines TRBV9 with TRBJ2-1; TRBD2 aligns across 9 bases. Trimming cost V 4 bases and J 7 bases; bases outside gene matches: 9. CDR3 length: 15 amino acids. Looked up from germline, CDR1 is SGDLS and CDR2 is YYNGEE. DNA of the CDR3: TGTGCCAGCAGCAGAGCGGGGGGAACCCTAAATGAGCAGTTCTTC. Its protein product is CASSRAGGTLNEQFF.

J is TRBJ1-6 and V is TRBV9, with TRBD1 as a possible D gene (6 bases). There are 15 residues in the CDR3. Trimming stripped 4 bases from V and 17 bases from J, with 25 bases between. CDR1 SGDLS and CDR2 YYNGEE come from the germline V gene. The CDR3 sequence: CASSLGRGSYEQFHF. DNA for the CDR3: TGTGCCAGCAGCTTAGGCAGGGGATCCTACGAGCAGTTCCACTTT.

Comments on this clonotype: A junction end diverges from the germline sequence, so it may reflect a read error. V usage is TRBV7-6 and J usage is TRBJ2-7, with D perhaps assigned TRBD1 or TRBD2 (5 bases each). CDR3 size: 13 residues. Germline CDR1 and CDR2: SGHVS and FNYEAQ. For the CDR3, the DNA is TGTGCCAGCGGCGTGGGACCAGACTACGCGCAGTATTTC. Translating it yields CASGVGPDYAQYF. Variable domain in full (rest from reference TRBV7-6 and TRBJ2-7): GAGVSQSPRYKVTKRGQDVALRCDPISGHVSLYWYRQALGQGPEFLTYFNYEAQQDKSGLPNDRFSAERPEGSISTLTIQRTEQRDSAMYRCASGVGPDYAQYFGPGTRLTVT.

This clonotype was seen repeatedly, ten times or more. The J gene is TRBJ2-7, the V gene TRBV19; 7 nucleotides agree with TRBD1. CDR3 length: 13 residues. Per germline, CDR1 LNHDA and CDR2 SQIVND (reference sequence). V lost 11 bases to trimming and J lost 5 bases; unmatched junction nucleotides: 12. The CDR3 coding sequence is TGTGCCGGTACCCAGACAGGGATCCACGAGCAGTACTTC. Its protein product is CAGTQTGIHEQYF.

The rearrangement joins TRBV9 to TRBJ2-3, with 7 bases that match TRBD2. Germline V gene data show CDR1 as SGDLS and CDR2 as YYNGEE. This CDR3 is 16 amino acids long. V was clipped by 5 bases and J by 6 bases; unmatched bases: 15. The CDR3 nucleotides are TGTGCCAGCAGTGGTGAAGCGGGGAATACCGGGGATACGCAGTATTTT. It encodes CASSGEAGNTGDTQYF.

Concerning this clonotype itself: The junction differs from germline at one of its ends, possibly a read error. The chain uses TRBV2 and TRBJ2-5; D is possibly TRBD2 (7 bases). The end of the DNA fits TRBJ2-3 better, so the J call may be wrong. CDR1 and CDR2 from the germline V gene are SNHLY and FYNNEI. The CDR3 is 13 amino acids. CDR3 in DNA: TGTGCCACCGTAGGCGGGGGCGCAGAGACGCAGTATTTT. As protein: CATVGGGAETQYF.

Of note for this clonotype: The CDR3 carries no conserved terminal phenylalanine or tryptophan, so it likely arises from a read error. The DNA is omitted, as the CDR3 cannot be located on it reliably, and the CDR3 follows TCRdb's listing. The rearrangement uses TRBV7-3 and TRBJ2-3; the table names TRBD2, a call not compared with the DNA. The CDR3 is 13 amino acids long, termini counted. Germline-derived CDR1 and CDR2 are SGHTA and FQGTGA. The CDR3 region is CASGGGVTADLQC.

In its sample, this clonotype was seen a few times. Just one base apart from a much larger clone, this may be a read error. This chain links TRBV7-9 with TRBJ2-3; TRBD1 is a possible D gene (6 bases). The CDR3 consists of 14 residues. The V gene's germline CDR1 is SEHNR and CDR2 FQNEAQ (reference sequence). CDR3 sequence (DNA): TGTGCCAGCAGCCCCGGGGCAGGGGATCACACAGATACGTTT. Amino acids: CASSPGAGDHTDTF.

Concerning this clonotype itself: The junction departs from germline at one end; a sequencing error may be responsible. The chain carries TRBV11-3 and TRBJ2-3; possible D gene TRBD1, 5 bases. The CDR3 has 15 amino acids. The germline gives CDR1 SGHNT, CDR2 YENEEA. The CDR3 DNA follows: TGTGCCAGCAGCATAGATCTGACAGCTACAGATACGCAGTATTTT. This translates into CASSIDLTATDTQYF. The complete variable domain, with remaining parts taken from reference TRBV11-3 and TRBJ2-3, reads EAGVVQSPRYKIIEKKQPVAFWCNPISGHNTLYWYLQNLGQGPELLIRYENEEAVDDSQLPKDRFSAERLKGVDSTLKIQPAELGDSAVYLCASSIDLTATDTQYFGPGTRLTVL.

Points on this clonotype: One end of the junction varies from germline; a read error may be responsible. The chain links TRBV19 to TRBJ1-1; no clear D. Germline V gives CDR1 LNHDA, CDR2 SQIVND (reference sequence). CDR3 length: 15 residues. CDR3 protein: CASSLAMAAYTEDFF. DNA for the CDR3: TGTGCCAGCAGCTTAGCTATGGCAGCCTACACTGAGGATTTCTTC.

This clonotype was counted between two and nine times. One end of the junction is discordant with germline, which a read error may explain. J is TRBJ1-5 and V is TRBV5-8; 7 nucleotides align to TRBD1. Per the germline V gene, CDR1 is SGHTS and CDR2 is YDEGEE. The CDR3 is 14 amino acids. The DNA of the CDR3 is TGTGCCAGCAGTTTGGACAGGAGCAATCAGCCCCAGCATTTT. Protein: CASSLDRSNQPQHF.

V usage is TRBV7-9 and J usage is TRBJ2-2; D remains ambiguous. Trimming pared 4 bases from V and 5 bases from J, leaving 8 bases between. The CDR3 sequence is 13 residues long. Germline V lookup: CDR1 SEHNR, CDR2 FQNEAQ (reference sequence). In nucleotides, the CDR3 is TGTGCCAGCAGCTCAGGTGGTACCGGGGAGCTGTTTTTT. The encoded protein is CASSSGGTGELFF.